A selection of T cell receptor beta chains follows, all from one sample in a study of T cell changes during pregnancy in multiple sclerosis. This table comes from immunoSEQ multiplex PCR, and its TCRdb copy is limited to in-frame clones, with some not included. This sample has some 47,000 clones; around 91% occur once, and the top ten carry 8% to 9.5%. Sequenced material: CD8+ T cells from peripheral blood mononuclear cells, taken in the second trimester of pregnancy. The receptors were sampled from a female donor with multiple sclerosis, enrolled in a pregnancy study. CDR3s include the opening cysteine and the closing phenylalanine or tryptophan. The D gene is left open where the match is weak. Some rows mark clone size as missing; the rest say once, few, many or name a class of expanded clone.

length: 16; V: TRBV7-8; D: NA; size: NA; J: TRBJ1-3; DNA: TGTGCCAGCAGCTTTTATACCAGTCCCTCTGGAAACACCATATATTTT; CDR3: CASSFYTSPSGNTIYF
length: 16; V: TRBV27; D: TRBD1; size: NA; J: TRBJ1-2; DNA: TGTGCCAGCAGTTTAAGTCAAGGGACAGGGGTTTATGGCTACACCTTC; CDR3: CASSLSQGTGVYGYTF
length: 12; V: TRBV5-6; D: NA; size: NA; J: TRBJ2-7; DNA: TGTGCCAGCAGCTCCGGACAGTACGAGCAGTACTTC; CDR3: CASSSGQYEQYF
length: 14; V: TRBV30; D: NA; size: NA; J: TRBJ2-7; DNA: TGTGCCTGGAGTGTAGGGACATTCGGCGACGAGCAGTACTTC; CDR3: CAWSVGTFGDEQYF
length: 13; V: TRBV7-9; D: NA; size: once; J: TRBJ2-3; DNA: TGTGCCAGCAGCTTCTCGGGGACAGATACGCAGTATTTT; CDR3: CASSFSGTDTQYF
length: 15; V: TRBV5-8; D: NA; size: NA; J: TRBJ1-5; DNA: TGTGCCAGCAGCTTGTGGGGCGCGAGCAATCAGCCCCAGCATTTT; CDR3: CASSLWGASNQPQHF
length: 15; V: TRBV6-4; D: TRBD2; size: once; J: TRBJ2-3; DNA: TGTGCCAGCAGTTCCACTAGCGGGGGGACAGATACGCAGTATTTT; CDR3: CASSSTSGGTDTQYF
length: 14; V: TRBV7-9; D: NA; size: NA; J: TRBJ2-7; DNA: TGTGCCAGCAGCTTAGAACATCTCTCCTACGAGCAGTACTTC; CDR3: CASSLEHLSYEQYF
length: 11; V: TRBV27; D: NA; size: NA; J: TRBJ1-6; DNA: TGTGCCAGCGGGCTGGATTCACCCCTCCACTTT; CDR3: CASGLDSPLHF
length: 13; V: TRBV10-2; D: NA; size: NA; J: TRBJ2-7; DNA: TGCGCCAGCAGTGAGTCGATACTCTACGAGCAGTACTTC; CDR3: CASSESILYEQYF
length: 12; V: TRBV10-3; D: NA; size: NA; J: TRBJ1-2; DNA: TGTGCCATCCATGGGGGCCTGCATGGCTACACCTTC; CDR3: CAIHGGLHGYTF
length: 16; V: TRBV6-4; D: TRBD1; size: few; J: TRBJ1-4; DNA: TGTGCCAGCAGTCACACAGGGGGGGCCTTTAATGAAAAACTGTTTTTT; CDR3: CASSHTGGAFNEKLFF
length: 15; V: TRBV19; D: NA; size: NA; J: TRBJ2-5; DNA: TGTGCCACCCAAGGCGGACAGGAGGGTGTAGGGACCCAGTACTTC; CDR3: CATQGGQEGVGTQYF
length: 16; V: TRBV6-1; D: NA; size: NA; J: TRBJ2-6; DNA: TGTGCCAGCAGTGGGTCCACAGGGACAGGGGCCAACGTCCTGACTTTC; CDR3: CASSGSTGTGANVLTF
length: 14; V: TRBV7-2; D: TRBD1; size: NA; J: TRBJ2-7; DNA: TGTGCCAGCAGCCTTGACAGGGTGACCGACGAGCAGTACTTC; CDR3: CASSLDRVTDEQYF
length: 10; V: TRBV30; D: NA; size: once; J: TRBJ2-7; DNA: TGTGCCTTTTACTCCTACGAGCAGTACTTC; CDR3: CAFYSYEQYF
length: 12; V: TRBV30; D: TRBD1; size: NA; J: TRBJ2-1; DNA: TGTGCCTGGAGTGAACAGGGGAATGAGCAGTTCTTC; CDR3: CAWSEQGNEQFF